These 4 T cell receptor beta chains were sequenced from one sample in a study of control samples from healthy donors and cancer patients. Sequencing was performed with immunoSEQ multiplex PCR; in TCRdb, only in-frame clones are kept and a portion is missing. In the table there are 150,000 or so clones, 85% to 90% of which are singletons. Sequencing was done on a sample of blood. All receptors derive from a man between 18 and 35 years old in good health.

The V and J genes are TRBV18 and TRBJ2-5, with D possibly being TRBD2 (5 bases). CDR3 length: 17 amino acids. The germline V gene has CDR1 KGHSH and CDR2 LQKENI. Trimming took off 2 bases at V and 1 base at J, with 17 bases between the two ends. In nucleotides, the CDR3 is TGTGCCAGCTCACCAAGCGCCTTACGGGGAATCCAAGAGACCCAGTACTTC. This codes for CASSPSALRGIQETQYF.

The chain couples TRBV5-1 to TRBJ2-5; 12 positions match TRBD1. The germline V gene encodes CDR1 SGHRS and CDR2 YFSETQ. The CDR3 spans 17 residues. V trimming: 4 bases; J trimming: 3 bases; junction bases outside the gene matches: 10. CDR3 DNA: TGCGCCAGCAGCGCCCCCGGGACAGGGGGCTTGAAAGAGACCCAGTACTTC. This encodes CASSAPGTGGLKETQYF.

This clone has more than one count but fewer than ten. V gene TRBV9 combines with J gene TRBJ2-1; D remains unclear. CDR3 length: 12 amino acids. V shed 0 bases and J shed 9 bases, with 7 bases lying between them. Germline V CDR1 and CDR2: SGDLS, YYNGEE. The CDR3 DNA reads TGTGCCAGCAGCGTAGAAGTAGGTGAGCAGTTCTTC. It specifies CASSVEVGEQFF.

The genes are TRBV28 and TRBJ2-7; D is possibly TRBD1 (6 bases). CDR1 and CDR2 (germline): MDHEN, SYDVKM. The CDR3 is 16 amino acids. The ends were cut back, 5 bases at V and 0 bases at J, with 17 bases in the middle. The CDR3 here is CASSRSTDSYSYEQYF. The CDR3 bases are TGTGCCAGCAGTCGATCTACGGACAGCTACTCCTACGAGCAGTACTTC. Full variable domain (rest looked up from reference TRBV28 and TRBJ2-7): DVKVTQSSRYLVKRTGEKVFLECVQDMDHENMFWYRQDPGLGLRLIYFSYDVKMKEKGDIPEGYSVSREKKERFSLILESASTNQTSMYLCASSRSTDSYSYEQYFGPGTRLTVT.